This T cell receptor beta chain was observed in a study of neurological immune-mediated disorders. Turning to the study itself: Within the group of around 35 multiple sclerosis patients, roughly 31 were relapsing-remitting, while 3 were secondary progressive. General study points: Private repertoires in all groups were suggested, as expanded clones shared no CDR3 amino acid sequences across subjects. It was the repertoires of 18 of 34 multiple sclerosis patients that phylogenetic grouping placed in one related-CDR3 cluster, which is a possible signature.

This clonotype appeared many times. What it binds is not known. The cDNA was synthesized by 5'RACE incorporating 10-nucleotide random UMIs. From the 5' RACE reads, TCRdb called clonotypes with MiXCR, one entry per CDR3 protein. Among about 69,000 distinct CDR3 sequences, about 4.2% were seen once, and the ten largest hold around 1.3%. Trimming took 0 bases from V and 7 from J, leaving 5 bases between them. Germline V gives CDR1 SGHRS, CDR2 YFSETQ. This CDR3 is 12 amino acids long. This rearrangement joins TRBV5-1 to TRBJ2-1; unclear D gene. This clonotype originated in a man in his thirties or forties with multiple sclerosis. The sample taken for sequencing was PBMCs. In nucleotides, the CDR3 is TGCGCCAGCAGCTTGGCCGAGAATGAGCAGTTCTTC. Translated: CASSLAENEQFF.